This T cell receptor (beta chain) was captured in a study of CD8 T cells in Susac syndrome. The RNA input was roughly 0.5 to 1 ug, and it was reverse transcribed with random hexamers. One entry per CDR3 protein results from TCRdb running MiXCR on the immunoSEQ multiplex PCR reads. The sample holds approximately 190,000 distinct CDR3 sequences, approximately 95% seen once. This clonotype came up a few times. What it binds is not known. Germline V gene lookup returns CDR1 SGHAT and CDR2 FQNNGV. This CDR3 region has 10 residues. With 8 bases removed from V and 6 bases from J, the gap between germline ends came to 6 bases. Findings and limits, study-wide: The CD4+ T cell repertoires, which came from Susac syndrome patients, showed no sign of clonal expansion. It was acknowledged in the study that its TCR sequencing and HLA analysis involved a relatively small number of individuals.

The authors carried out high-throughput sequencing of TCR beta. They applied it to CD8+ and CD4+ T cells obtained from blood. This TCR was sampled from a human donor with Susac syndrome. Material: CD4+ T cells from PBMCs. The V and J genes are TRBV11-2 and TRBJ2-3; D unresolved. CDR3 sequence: CASLGDTQYF. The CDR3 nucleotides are TGTGCCAGCTTAGGTGATACGCAGTATTTT.